This T cell receptor beta chain comes out of a study of T cell responses to AZD1222 COVID-19 vaccine. The study, taken as a whole, reports: Nearly half of unique spike-specific TCRs reportedly avoided B.1.351 and B.1.1.7 mutated regions. White British people made up most donors, females outnumbered males, and clonal diversity was possibly underestimated.

Comment on this clone: No antigen is known for it.

This CDR3 spans 15 amino acids. Germline V lookup: CDR1 SNHLY, CDR2 FYNNEI. The J segment lost 7 bases and the V segment lost 5 bases, leaving 8 bases of the junction unmatched. The repertoire was sequenced with immunoSEQ multiplex PCR; TCRdb's copy has only in-frame clones and lacks some. Altogether fewer than 65,000 clones are present, more than 80% being singletons, with the ten largest covering 14%. The sequence derives from an adult who received the AZD1222 COVID-19 vaccine. The source was peripheral blood, collected 28 days after the second AZD1222 dose. The chain joins TRBV2 to TRBJ1-6, with TRBD1 matching 7 bases. Here the CDR3 DNA reads TGTGCCAGCAGTCGGGACAGCCCGACGAATTCACCCCTCCACTTT. Its translation: CASSRDSPTNSPLHF.